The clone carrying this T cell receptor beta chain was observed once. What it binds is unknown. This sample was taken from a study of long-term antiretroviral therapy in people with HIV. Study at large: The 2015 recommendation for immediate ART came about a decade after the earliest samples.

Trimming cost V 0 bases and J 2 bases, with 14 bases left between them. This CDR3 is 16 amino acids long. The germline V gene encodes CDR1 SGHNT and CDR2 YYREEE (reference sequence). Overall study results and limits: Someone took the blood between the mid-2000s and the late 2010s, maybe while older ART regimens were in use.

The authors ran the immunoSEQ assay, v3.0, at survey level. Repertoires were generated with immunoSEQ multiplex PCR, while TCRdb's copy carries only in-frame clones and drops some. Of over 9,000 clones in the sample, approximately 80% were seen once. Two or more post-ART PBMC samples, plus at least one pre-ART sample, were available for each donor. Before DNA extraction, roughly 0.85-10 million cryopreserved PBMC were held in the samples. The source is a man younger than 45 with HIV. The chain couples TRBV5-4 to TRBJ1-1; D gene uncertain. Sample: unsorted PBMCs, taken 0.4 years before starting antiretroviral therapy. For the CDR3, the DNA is TGTGCCAGCAGCTTGGTCGGTCTCCGGGGTAACACTGAAGCTTTCTTT. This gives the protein CASSLVGLRGNTEAFF.